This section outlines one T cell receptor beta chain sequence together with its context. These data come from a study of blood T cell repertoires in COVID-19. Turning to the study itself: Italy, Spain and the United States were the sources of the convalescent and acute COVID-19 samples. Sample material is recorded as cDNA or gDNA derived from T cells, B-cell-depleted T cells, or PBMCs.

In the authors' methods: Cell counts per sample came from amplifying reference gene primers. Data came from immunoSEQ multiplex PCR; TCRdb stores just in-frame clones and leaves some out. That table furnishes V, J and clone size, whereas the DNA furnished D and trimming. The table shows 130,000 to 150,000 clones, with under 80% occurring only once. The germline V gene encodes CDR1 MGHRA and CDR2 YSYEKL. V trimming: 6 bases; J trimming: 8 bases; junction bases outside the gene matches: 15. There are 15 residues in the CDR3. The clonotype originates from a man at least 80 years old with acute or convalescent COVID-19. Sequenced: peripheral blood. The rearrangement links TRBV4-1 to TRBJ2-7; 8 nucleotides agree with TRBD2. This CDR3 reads CASSPRGGEVLQQYF. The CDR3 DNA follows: TGCGCCAGCAGTCCCCGGGGGGGAGAGGTTCTGCAGCAGTACTTC.